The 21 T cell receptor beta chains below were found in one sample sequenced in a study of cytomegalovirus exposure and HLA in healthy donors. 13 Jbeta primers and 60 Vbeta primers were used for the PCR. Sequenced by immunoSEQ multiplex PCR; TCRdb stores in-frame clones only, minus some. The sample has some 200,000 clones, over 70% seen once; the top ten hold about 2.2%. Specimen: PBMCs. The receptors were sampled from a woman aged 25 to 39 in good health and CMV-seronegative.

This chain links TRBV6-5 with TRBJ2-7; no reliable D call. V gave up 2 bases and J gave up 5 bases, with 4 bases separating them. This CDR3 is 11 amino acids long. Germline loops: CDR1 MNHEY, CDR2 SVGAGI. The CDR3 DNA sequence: TGTGCCAGCAGTTACCAGGACGAGCAGTACTTC. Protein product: CASSYQDEQYF.

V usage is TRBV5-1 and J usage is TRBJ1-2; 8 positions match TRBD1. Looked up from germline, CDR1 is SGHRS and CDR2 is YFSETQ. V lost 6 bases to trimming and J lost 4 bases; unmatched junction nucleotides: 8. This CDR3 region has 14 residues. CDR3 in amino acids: CASTQGASGYGYTF. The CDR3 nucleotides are TGCGCCAGCACCCAGGGGGCCTCGGGCTATGGCTACACCTTC.

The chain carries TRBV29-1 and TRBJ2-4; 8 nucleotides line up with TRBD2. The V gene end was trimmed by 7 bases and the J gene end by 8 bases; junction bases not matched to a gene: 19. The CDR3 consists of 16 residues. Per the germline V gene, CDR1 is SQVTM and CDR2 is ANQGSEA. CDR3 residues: CSATAGSGGAQDIQYF. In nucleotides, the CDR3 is TGCAGCGCCACTGCCGGGAGCGGGGGAGCCCAAGACATTCAGTACTTC.

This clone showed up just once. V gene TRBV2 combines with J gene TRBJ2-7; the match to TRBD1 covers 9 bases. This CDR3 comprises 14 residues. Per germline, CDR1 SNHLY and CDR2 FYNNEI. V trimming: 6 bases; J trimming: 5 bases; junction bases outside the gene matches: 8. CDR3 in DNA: TGTGCCAGCAGACCGGGACAGGGAGGTAACGAGCAGTACTTC. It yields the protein CASRPGQGGNEQYF.

CDR3 protein: CAWIDRPGEQFF. CDR3 bases: TGTGCCTGGATTGACAGGCCGGGGGAGCAGTTCTTC. The chain carries TRBV30 and TRBJ2-1, with a tentative D call TRBD1 (6 bases). The CDR3 runs 12 residues. The germline V gene encodes CDR1 GTSNPN and CDR2 SVGIG (reference sequence). Deletions cut 4 bases from V and 10 bases from J, with 14 bases between.

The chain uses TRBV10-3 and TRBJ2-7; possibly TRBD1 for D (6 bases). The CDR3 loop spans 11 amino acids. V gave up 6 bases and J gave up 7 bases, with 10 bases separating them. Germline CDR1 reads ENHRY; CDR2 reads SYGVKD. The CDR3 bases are TGTGCCATCAGGAGGACAGATGAGCAGTACTTC. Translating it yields CAIRRTDEQYF.

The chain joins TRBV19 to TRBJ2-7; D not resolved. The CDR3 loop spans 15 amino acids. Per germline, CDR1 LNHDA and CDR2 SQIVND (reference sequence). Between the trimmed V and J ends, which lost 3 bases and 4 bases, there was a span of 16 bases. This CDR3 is CASSMVDSTAYEQYF. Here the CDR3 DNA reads TGTGCCAGTAGTATGGTTGATAGCACGGCATACGAGCAGTACTTC.

CDR3 protein: CASSLAPSTDTQYF. The CDR3 bases are TGTGCCAGCAGTCTAGCGCCTAGCACAGATACGCAGTATTTT. The gene calls are TRBV7-9 and TRBJ2-3; possibly TRBD2 for D (6 bases). V was trimmed by 6 bases and J by 0 bases, leaving 10 bases between them. Germline V gives CDR1 SEHNR, CDR2 FQNEAQ (reference sequence). The CDR3 loop spans 14 amino acids.

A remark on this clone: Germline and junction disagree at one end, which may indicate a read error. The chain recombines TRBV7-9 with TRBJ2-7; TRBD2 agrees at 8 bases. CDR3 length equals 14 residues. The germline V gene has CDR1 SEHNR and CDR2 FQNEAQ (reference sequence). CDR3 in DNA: TGTTCCAGCAGCTTAACGAGCGGGAGCGACGAGCAGTACTTC. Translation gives CSSSLTSGSDEQYF.

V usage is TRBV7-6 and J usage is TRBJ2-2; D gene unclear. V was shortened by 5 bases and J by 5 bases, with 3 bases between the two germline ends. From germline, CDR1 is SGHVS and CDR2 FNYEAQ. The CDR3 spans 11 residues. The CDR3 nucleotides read TGTGCCAGCAGCCTAACCGGGGAGCTGTTTTTT. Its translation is CASSLTGELFF.

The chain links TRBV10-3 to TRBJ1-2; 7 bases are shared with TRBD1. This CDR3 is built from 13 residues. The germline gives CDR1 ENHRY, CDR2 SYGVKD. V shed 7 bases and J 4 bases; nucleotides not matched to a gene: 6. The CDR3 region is CAITDRVTYGYTF. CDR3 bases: TGTGCCATCACTGACAGGGTGACCTATGGCTACACCTTC.

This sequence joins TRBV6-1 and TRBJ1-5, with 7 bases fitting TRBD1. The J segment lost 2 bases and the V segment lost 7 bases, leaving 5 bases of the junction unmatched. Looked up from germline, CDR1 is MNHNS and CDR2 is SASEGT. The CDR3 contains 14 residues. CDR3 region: CASTITGGNQPQHF. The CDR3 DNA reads TGTGCCAGCACTATAACAGGGGGCAATCAGCCCCAGCATTTT.

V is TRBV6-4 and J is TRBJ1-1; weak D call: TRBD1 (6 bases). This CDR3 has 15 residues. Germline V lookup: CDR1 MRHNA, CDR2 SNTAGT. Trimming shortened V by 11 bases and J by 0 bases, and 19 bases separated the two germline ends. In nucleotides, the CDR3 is TGTGCCCCCCGAGGGGGGGGCGGGATGAACACTGAAGCTTTCTTT. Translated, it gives CAPRGGGGMNTEAFF.

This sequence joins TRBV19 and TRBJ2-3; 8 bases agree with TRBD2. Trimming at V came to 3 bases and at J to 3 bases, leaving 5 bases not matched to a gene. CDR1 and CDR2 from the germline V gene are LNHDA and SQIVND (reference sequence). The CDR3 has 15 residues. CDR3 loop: CASSIGSGGTDTQYF. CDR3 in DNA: TGTGCCAGTAGTATTGGTTCGGGGGGGACAGATACGCAGTATTTT.

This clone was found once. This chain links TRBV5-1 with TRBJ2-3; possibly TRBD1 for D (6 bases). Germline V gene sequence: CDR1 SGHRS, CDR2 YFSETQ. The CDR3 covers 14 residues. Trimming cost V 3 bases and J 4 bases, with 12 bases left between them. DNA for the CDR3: TGCGCCAGCAGCTGGCCAGGGGCAGCAGATACGCAGTATTTT. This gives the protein CASSWPGAADTQYF.

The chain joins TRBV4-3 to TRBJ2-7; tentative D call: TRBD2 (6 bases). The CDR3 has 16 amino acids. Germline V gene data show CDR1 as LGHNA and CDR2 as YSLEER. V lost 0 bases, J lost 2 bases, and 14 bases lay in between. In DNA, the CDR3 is TGCGCCAGCAGCCAAGATAGGAGCGGGCGCGCCTACGAGCAGTACTTC. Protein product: CASSQDRSGRAYEQYF.

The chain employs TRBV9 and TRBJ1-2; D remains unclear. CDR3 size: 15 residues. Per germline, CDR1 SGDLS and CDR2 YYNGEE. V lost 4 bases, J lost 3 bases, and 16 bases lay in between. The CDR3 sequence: CASSLTAATYYGYTF. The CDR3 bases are TGTGCCAGCAGCCTGACTGCCGCCACATACTATGGCTACACCTTC.

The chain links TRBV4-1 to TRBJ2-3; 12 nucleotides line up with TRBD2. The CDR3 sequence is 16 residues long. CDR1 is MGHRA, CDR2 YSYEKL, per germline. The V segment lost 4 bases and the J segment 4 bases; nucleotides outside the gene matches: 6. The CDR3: CASSLLTSGSSDTQYF. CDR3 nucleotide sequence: TGCGCCAGCAGCCTTCTGACTAGCGGGAGCTCAGATACGCAGTATTTT.

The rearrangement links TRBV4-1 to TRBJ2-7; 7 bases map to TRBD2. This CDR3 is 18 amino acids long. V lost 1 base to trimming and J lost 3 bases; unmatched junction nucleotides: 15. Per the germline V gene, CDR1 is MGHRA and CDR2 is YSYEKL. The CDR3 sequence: CASSQVTGAGALNYEQYF. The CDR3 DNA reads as TGCGCCAGCAGCCAAGTAACCGGGGCGGGAGCCTTGAACTACGAGCAGTACTTC.

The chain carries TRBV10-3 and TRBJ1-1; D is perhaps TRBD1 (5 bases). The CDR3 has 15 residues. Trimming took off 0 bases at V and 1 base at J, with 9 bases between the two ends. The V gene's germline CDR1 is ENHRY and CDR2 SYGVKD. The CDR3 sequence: CAISESTRENTEAFF. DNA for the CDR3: TGTGCCATCAGTGAGTCGACCAGGGAGAACACTGAAGCTTTCTTT.

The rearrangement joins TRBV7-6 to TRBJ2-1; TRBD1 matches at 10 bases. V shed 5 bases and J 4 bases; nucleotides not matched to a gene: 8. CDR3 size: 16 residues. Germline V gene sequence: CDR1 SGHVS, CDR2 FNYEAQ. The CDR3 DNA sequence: TGTGCCAGCAGCATATACGACAGGGGGCATTACAATGAGCAGTTCTTC. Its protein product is CASSIYDRGHYNEQFF.